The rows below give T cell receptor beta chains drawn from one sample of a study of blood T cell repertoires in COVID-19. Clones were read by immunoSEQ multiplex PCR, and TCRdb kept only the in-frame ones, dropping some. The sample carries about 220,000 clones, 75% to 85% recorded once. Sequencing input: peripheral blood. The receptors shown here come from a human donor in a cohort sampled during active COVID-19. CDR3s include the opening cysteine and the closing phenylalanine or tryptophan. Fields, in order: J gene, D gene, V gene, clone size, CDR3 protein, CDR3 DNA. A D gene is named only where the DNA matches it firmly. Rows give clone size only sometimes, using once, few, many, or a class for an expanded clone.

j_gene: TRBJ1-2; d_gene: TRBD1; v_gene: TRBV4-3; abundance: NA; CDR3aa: CASSQTPRTGGNYGYTF; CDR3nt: TGCGCCAGCAGCCAAACCCCCCGGACAGGGGGAAACTATGGCTACACCTTC
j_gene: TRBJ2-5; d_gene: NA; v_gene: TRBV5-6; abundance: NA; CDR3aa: CASSDMGRGYGETQYF; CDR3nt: TGTGCCAGCAGCGATATGGGCCGGGGGTATGGAGAGACCCAGTACTTC
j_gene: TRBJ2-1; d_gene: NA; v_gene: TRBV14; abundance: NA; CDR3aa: CASSRNAGPDEQFF; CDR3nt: TGTGCCAGCAGCCGAAATGCAGGCCCTGATGAGCAGTTCTTC
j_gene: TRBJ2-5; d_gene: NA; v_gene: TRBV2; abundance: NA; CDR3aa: CASKRGQETQYF; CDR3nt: TGTGCCAGCAAACGGGGCCAAGAGACCCAGTACTTC
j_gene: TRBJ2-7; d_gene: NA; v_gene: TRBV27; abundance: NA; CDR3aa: CASSSPSRVTYEQYF; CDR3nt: TGTGCCAGCAGCTCCCCCTCCAGGGTTACCTACGAGCAGTACTTC
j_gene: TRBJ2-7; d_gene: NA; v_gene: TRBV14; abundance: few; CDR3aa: CASSQLAYEQYF; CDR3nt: TGTGCCAGCAGCCAACTAGCTTACGAGCAGTACTTC
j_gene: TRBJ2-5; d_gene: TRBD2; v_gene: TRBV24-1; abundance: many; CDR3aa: CATRPGLAVETQYF; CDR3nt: TGTGCCACCCGACCGGGACTAGCGGTAGAGACCCAGTACTTC
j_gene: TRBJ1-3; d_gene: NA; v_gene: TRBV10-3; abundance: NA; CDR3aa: CATRPEGGSGNTIYF; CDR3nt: TGTGCCACCAGGCCAGAGGGAGGCTCTGGAAACACCATATATTTT
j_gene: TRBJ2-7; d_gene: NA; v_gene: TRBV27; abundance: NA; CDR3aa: CASSLEGVAPSEQYF; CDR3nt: TGTGCCAGCAGTTTAGAGGGAGTAGCCCCTAGCGAGCAGTACTTC
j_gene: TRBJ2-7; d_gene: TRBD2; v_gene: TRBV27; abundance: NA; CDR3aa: CASSFFGTSSYEQYF; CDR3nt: TGTGCCAGCAGTTTCTTTGGGACTAGCTCTTACGAGCAGTACTTC
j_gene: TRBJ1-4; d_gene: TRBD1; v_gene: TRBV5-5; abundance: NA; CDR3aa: CASSLIGDSNEKLFF; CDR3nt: TGTGCCAGCAGCTTGATAGGGGACAGTAATGAAAAACTGTTTTTT
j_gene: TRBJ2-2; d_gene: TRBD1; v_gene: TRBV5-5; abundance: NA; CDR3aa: CASRGTGTGIGGELFF; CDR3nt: TGTGCCAGCAGGGGCACCGGGACAGGGATTGGCGGGGAGCTGTTTTTT
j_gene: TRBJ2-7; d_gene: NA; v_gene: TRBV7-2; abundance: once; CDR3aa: CASSFARRSREQYF; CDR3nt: TGTGCCAGCAGCTTCGCCCGAAGAAGTAGAGAGCAGTACTTC
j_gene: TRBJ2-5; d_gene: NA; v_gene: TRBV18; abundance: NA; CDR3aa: CASSPLQGARQETQYF; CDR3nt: TGTGCCAGCTCACCATTACAGGGAGCACGGCAAGAGACCCAGTACTTC
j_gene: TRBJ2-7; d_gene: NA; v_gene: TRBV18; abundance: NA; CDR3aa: CASSADTWGHYEQYF; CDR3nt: TGTGCCAGCTCAGCGGACACATGGGGACACTACGAGCAGTACTTC
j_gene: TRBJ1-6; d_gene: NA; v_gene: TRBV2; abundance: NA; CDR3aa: CASRGSSSNSPLHF; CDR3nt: TGTGCCAGCAGGGGGAGTTCAAGCAATTCACCCCTCCACTTT
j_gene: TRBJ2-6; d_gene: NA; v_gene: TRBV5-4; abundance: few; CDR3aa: CASRQDFALSGANVLTF; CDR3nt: TGTGCCAGCCGCCAGGACTTCGCCTTATCTGGGGCCAACGTCCTGACTTTC
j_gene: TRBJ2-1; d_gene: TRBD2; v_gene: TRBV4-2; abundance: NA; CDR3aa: CASSQDLAGSYNEQFF; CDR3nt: TGTGCCAGCAGCCAAGACCTAGCGGGCAGTTACAATGAGCAGTTCTTC
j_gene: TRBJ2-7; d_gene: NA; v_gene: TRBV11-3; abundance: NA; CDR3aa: CASSLRFGLSSYEQYF; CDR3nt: TGTGCCAGCAGCTTAAGGTTTGGGCTGAGCTCCTACGAGCAGTACTTC
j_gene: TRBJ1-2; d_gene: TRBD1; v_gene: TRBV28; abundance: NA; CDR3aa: CASSSTGTDGYGYTF; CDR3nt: TGTGCCAGCAGTTCTACCGGGACAGACGGCTATGGCTACACCTTC
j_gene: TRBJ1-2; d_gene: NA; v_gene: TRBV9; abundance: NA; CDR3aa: CASSVDPTGPPDPF; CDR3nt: TGTGCCAGCAGCGTAGACCCTACGGGTCCTCCGGATCCTTTC
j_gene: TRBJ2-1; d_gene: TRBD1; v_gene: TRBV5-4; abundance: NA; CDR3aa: CASSLGYSGTGFHEQFF; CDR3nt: TGTGCCAGCAGCTTGGGGTATTCCGGGACAGGGTTCCATGAGCAGTTCTTC
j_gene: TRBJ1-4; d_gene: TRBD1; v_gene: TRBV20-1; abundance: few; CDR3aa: CSASWDRGRTNEKLFF; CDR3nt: TGCAGTGCTAGTTGGGACAGGGGGCGAACTAATGAAAAACTGTTTTTT
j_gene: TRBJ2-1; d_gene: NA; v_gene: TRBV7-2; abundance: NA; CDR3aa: CASSPQRSEQFF; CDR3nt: TGTGCCAGCAGCCCCCAGCGAAGCGAGCAGTTCTTC
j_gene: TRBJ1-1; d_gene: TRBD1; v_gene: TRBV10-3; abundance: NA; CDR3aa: CAISKLTTGVVTEAFF; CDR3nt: TGTGCCATCAGTAAGTTGACCACAGGGGTGGTTACTGAAGCTTTCTTT
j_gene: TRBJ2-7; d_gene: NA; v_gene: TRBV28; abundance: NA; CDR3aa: CASSLKAGYSYEQYF; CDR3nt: TGTGCCAGCAGTTTAAAGGCGGGCTACTCCTACGAGCAGTACTTC
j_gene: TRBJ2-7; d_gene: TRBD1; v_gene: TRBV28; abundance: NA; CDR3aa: CAWSDRGVYEQYF; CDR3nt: TGCGCTTGGTCGGACAGGGGGGTCTACGAGCAGTACTTC
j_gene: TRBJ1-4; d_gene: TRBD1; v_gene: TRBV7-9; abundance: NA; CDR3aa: CASSSRDRGTNEKLFF; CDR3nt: TGTGCCAGCAGCAGCCGAGACAGGGGGACTAATGAAAAACTGTTTTTT
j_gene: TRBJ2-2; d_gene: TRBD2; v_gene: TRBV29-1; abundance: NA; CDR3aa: CSVSRGTEGTGELFF; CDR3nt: TGCAGCGTTTCGCGGGGGACGGAAGGCACCGGGGAGCTGTTTTTT
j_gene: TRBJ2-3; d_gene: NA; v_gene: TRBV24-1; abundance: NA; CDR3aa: CATSDPWTDSTDTQYF; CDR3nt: TGTGCCACCAGTGATCCCTGGACAGACAGCACAGATACGCAGTATTTT
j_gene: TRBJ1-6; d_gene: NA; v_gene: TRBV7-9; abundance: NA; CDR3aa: CASSFAPGFNSPLHF; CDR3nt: TGTGCCAGCAGCTTTGCCCCGGGGTTCAATTCACCCCTCCACTTT
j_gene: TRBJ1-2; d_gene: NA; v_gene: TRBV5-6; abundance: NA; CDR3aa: CASSLVRTIGYTF; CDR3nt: TGTGCCAGCAGCTTGGTTCGAACTATTGGCTACACCTTC
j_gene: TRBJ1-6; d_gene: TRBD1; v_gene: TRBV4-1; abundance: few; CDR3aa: CASSQDMAGQGFSPLHF; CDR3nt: TGCGCCAGCAGCCAAGATATGGCGGGACAGGGGTTTTCACCCCTCCACTTT
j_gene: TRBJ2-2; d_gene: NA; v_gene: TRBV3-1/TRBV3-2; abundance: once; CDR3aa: CASSQDFGRSGELFF; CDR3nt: TGTGCCAGCAGCCAAGATTTCGGGAGAAGCGGGGAGCTGTTTTTT
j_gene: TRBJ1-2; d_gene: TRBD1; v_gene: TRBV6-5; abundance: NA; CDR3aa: CASSFGTGGSGYTF; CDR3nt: TGTGCCAGCAGTTTCGGGACAGGGGGCTCTGGCTACACCTTC
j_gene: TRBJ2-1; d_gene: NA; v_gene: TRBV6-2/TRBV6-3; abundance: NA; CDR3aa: CASSYNGDEQFF; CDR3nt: TGTGCCAGCAGTTACAACGGGGATGAGCAGTTCTTC
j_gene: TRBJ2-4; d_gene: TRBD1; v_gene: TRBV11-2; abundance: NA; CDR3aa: CASSPWGGQGLAKNIQYF; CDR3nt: TGTGCCAGCAGCCCCTGGGGAGGACAGGGGCTAGCCAAAAACATTCAGTACTTC
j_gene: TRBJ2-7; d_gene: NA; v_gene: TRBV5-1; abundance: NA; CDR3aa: CASSLVQGSYEQYF; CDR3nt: TGCGCCAGCAGCTTGGTCCAGGGCTCCTACGAGCAGTACTTC
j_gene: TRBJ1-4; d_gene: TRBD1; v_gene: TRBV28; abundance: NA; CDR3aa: CASRSRGRDEKLFF; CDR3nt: TGTGCCAGCAGGAGCAGGGGGCGGGATGAAAAACTGTTTTTT
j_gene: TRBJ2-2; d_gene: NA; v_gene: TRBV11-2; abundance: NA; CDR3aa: CASSLAREATGELFF; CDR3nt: TGTGCCAGCAGCTTAGCCAGGGAAGCGACCGGGGAGCTGTTTTTT
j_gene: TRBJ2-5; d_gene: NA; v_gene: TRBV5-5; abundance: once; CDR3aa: CASSPLRTEETQYF; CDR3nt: TGTGCCAGCAGCCCCCTCAGAACAGAGGAGACCCAGTACTTC
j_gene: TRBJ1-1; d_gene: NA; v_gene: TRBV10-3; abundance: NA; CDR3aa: CAISESKGHLNTEAFF; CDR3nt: TGTGCCATCAGTGAGTCTAAGGGACATTTGAACACTGAAGCTTTCTTT
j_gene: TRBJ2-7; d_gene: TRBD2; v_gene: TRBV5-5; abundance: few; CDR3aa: CASSAGLAESYEQYF; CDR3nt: TGTGCCAGCAGCGCGGGACTAGCGGAATCCTACGAGCAGTACTTC
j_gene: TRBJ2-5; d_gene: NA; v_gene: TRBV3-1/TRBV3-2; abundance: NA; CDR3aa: CASSRSGQNQETQYF; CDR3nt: TGTGCCAGCAGCCGATCCGGACAGAACCAAGAGACCCAGTACTTC
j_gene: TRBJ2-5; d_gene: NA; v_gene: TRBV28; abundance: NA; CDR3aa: CASGPGWLGETQYF; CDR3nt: TGTGCCAGCGGGCCCGGATGGTTGGGAGAGACCCAGTACTTC
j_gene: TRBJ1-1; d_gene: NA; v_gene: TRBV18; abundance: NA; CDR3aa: CASSPRRGTGEAFF; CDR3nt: TGTGCCAGCTCACCCCGCCGGGGGACCGGTGAAGCTTTCTTT
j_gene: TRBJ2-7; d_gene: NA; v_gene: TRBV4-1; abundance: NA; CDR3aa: CASSETGSVGEQYF; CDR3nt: TGCGCCAGCAGCGAAACCGGGTCCGTGGGCGAGCAGTACTTC
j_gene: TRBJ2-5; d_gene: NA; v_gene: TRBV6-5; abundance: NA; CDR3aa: CASRPGSSGTQYF; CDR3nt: TGTGCCAGCAGGCCAGGGTCCTCAGGGACCCAGTACTTC
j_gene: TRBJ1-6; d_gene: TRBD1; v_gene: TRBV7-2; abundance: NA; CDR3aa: CASSLGTVYSPLHF; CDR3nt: TGTGCCAGCAGTCTTGGGACAGTTTATTCACCCCTCCACTTT